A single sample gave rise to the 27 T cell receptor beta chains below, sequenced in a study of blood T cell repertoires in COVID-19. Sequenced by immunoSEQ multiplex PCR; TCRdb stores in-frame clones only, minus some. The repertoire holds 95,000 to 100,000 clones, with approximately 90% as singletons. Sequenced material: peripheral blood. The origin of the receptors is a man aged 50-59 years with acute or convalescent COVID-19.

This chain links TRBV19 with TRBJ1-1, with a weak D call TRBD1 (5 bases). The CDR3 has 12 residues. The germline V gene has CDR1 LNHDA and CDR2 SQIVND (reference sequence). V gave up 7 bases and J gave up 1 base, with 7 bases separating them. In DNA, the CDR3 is TGTGCCAGTAATAGGGGGAACACTGAAGCTTTCTTT. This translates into CASNRGNTEAFF.

In nucleotides, the CDR3 is TGCGCCAGCAGCCAAGCTCCTAGCTTCACCGGGGAGCTGTTTTTT. This codes for CASSQAPSFTGELFF. The chain combines TRBV4-1 with TRBJ2-2; perhaps TRBD2 as D (5 bases). Germline V CDR1 and CDR2: MGHRA, YSYEKL. V was shortened by 1 base and J by 4 bases, with 10 bases between the two germline ends. This CDR3 region has 15 residues.

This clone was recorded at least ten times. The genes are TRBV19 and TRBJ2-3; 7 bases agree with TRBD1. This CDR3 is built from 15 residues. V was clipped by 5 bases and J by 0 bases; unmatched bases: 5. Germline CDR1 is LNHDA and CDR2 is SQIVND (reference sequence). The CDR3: CASSVGTVSTDTQYF. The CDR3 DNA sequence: TGTGCCAGTAGTGTTGGGACAGTTAGCACAGATACGCAGTATTTT.

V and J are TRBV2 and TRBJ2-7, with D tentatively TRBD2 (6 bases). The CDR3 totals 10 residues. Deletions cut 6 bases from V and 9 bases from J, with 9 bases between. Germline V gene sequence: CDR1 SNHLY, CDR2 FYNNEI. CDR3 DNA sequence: TGTGCCAGCAGGGGGGGAAGGCAGTACTTC. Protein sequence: CASRGGRQYF.

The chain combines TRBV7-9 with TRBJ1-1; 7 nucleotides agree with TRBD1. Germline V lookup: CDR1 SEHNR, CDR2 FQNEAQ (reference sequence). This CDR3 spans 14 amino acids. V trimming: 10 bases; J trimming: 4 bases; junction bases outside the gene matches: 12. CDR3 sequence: CATVTGEYGTEAFF. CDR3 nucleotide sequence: TGTGCCACCGTTACAGGGGAGTATGGCACTGAAGCTTTCTTT.

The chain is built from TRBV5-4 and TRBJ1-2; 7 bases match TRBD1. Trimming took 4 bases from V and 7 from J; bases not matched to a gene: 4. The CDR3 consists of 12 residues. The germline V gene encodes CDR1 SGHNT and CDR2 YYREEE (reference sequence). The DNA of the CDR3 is TGTGCCAGCAGCCCTAGGACAGGTGGCTACACCTTC. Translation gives CASSPRTGGYTF.

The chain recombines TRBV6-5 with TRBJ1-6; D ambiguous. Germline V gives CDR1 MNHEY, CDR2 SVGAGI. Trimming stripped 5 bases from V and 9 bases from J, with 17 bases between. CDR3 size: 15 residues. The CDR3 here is CASSQNIIRGSPLHF. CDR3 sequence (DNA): TGTGCCAGCAGTCAAAACATCATACGAGGTTCACCCCTCCACTTT.

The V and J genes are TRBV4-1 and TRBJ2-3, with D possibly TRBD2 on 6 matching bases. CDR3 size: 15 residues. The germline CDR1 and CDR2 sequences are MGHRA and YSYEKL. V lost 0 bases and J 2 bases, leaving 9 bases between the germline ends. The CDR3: CASSQESDYTDTQYF. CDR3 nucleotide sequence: TGCGCCAGCAGCCAAGAATCGGACTACACAGATACGCAGTATTTT.

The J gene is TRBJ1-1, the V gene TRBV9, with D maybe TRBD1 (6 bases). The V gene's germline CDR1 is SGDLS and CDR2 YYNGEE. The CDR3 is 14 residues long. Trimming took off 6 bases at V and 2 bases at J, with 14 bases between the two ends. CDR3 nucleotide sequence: TGTGCCAGCACTCTGGACAGTCTCAACACTGAAGCTTTCTTT. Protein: CASTLDSLNTEAFF.

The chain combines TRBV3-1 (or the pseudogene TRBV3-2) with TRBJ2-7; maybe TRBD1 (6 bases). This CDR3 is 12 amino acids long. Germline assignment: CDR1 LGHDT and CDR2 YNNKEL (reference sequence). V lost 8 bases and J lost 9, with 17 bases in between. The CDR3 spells CASGTNQGRQYF. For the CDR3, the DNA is TGTGCCAGCGGGACCAACCAGGGGCGGCAGTACTTC.

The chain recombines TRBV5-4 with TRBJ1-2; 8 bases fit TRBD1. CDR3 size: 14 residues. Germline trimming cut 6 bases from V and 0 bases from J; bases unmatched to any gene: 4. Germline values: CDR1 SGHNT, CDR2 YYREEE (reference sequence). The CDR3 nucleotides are TGTGCCAGCACTCGACAGGGGACTAACTATGGCTACACCTTC. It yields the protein CASTRQGTNYGYTF. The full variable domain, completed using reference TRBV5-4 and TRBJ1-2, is ETGVTQSPTHLIKTRGQQVTLRCSSQSGHNTVSWYQQALGQGPQFIFQYYREEENGRGNFPPRFSGLQFPNYSSELNVNALELDDSALYLCASTRQGTNYGYTFGSGTRLTVV.

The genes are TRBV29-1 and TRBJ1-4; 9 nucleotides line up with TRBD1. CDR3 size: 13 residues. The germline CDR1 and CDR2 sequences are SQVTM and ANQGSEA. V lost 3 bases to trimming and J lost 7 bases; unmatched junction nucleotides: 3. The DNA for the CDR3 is TGCAGCGTTGATACAGGGGGCTTTGAAAAACTGTTTTTT. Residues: CSVDTGGFEKLFF.

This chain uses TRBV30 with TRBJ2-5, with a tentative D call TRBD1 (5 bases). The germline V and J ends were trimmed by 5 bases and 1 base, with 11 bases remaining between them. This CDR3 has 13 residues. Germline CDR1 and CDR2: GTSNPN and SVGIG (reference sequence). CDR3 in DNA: TGTGCCTGGGTAGAAGGGGCCCAAGAGACCCAGTACTTC. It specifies CAWVEGAQETQYF.

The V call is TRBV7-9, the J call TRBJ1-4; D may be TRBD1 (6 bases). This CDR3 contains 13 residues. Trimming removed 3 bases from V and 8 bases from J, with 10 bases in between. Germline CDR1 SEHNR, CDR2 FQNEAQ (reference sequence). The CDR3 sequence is CASSFGQMEKLFF. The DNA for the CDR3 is TGTGCCAGCAGCTTCGGACAGATGGAAAAACTGTTTTTT.

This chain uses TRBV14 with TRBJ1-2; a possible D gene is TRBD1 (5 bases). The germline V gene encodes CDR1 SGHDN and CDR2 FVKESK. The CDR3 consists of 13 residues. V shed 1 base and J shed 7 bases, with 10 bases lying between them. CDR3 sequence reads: CASSQVGAGGYTF. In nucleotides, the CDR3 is TGTGCCAGCAGCCAAGTTGGGGCCGGTGGCTACACCTTC.

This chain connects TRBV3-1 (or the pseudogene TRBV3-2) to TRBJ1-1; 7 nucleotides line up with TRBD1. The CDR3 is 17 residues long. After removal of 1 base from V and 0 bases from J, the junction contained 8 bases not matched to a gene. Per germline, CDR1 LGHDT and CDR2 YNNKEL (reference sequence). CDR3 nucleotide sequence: TGTGCCAGCAGCCAAGCCCGAACAGGGGCACTGAACACTGAAGCTTTCTTT. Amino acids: CASSQARTGALNTEAFF.

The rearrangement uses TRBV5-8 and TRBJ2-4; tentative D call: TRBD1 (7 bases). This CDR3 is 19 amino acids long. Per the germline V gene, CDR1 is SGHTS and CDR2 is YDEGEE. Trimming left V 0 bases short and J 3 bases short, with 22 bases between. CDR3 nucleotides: TGTGCCAGCAGCTTGGAGCCAGGGGGGTTCGTGTCCGTCAAAAACATTCAGTACTTC. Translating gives CASSLEPGGFVSVKNIQYF.

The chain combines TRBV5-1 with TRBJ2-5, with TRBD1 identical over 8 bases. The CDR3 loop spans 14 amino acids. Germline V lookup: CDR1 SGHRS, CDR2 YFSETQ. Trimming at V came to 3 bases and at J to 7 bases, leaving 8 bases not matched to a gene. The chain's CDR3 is CASSSSGGETTQYF. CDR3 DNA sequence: TGCGCCAGCAGCTCCTCAGGGGGCGAAACGACCCAGTACTTC.

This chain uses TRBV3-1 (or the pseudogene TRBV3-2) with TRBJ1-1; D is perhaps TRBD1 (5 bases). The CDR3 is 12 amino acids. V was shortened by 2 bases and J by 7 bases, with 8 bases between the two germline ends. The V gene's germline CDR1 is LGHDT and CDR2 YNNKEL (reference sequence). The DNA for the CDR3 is TGTGCCAGCAGCCAACGAGACAGTGAAGCTTTCTTT. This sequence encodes CASSQRDSEAFF.

CDR3 DNA: TGCGCCAGCAGCTTGGAACTCAGGGGTACCTCACCCCTCCACTTT. This translates into CASSLELRGTSPLHF. This rearrangement joins TRBV5-1 to TRBJ1-6; TRBD1 might be the D (6 bases). V dropped 0 bases and J dropped 10 bases, with 14 bases sitting between them. The length of the CDR3 is 15 residues. Germline assignment: CDR1 SGHRS and CDR2 YFSETQ.

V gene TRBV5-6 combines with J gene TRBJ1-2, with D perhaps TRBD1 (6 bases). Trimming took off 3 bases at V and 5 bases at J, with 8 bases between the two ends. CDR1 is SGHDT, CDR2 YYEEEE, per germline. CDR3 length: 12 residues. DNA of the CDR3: TGTGCCAGCAGCTCCCAGGGGTATGGCTACACCTTC. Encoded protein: CASSSQGYGYTF. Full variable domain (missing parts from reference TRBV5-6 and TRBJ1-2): DAGVTQSPTHLIKTRGQQVTLRCSPKSGHDTVSWYQQALGQGPQFIFQYYEEEERQRGNFPDRFSGHQFPNYSSELNVNALLLGDSALYLCASSSQGYGYTFGSGTRLTVV.

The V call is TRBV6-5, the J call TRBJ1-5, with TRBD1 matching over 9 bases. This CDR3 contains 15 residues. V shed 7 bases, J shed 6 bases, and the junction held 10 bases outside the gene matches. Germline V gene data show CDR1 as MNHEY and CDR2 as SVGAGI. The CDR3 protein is CASNLGTGPGQPQHF. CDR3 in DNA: TGTGCCAGCAACCTAGGGACAGGGCCGGGTCAGCCCCAGCATTTT.

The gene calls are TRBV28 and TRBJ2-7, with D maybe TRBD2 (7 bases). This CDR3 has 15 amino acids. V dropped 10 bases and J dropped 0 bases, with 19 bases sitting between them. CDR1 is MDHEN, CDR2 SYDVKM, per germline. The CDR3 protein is CATQKGGGNSYEQYF. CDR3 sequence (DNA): TGTGCCACCCAGAAGGGAGGGGGTAACTCCTACGAGCAGTACTTC.

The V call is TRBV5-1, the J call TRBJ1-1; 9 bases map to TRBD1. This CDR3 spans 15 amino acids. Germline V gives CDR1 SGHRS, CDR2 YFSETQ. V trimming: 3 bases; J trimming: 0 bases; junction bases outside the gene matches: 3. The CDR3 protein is CASSSGQGLNTEAFF. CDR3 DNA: TGCGCCAGCAGCTCCGGACAGGGGTTGAACACTGAAGCTTTCTTT.

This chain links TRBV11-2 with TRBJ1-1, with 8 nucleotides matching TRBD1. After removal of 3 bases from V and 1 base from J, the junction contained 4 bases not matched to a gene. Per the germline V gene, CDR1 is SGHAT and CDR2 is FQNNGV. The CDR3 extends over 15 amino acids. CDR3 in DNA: TGTGCCAGCAGCTTCAGACAGGGGTCGAACACTGAAGCTTTCTTT. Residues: CASSFRQGSNTEAFF.

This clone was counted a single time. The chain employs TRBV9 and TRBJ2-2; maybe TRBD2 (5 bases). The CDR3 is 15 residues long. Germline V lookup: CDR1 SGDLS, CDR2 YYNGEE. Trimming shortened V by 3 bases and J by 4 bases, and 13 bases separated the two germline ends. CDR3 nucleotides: TGTGCCAGCAGCGCTCCCACCGGACTCACCGGGGAGCTGTTTTTT. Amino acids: CASSAPTGLTGELFF.

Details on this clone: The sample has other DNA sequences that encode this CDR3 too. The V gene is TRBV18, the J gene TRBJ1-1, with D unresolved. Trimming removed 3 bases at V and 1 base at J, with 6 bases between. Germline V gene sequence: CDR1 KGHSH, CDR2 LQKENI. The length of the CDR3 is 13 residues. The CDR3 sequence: CASSPGQNTEAFF. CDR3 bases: TGTGCCAGCTCACCGGGCCAGAACACTGAAGCTTTCTTT.